The rows below give T cell receptor beta chains drawn from one sample of a study of blood T cell repertoires in COVID-19. Clones were sequenced by immunoSEQ multiplex PCR, and TCRdb holds only the in-frame ones, with some missing. The repertoire holds roughly 30,000 clones, with 85% as singletons. Material: peripheral blood. Every receptor here comes from a human donor with acute or convalescent COVID-19. The donor label of this sample is uncertain. Each CDR3 is given with its conserved first and last residue. The D gene is left open where the match is weak. The size entry is marked missing in some rows and otherwise reads once, few, many or a size class.

D gene	clone size	V gene	J gene	CDR3 protein	CDR3 DNA
-	once	TRBV2	TRBJ1-5	CASSRQTSNQPQHF	TGTGCCAGCAGCCGACAGACTAGCAATCAGCCCCAGCATTTT
-	-	TRBV18	TRBJ2-3	CASSPQQTGTDTQYF	TGTGCCAGCTCACCACAGCAAACCGGCACAGATACGCAGTATTTT
-	-	TRBV19	TRBJ1-5	CASQETVDSNQPQHF	TGTGCCAGCCAAGAGACAGTAGATAGCAATCAGCCCCAGCATTTT
-	-	TRBV7-6	TRBJ2-7	CASSSLTAYEQYF	TGTGCCAGCAGCTCTTTGACAGCCTACGAGCAGTACTTC
-	-	TRBV5-5	TRBJ1-1	CASSQRTENTEAFF	TGTGCCAGCAGCCAGAGGACAGAGAACACTGAAGCTTTCTTT
-	-	TRBV5-6	TRBJ1-2	CASSYDLSDSYGYTF	TGTGCCAGCAGCTACGATTTGTCGGACAGCTATGGCTACACCTTC
TRBD2	few	TRBV3-1/TRBV3-2	TRBJ2-2	CASSPVLAELLGGELFF	TGTGCCAGCAGCCCCGTACTAGCGGAACTCCTAGGCGGGGAGCTGTTTTTT
TRBD1	-	TRBV3-1/TRBV3-2	TRBJ2-2	CASSQHIIGQGNTGELFF	TGTGCCAGCAGCCAACACATCATAGGACAGGGGAACACCGGGGAGCTGTTTTTT
TRBD1	once	TRBV7-9	TRBJ2-7	CASRKGAEQYF	TGTGCCAGCCGCAAGGGGGCCGAGCAGTACTTC
-	-	TRBV23-1	TRBJ1-5	CASSREGLPGNQPQHF	TGCGCCAGCAGTCGGGAAGGACTTCCCGGCAATCAGCCCCAGCATTTT
TRBD2	once	TRBV19	TRBJ2-1	CASSGRLAGGRNEQFF	TGTGCCAGTAGTGGACGACTAGCGGGAGGTAGAAATGAGCAGTTCTTC
-	-	TRBV9	TRBJ1-5	CASSAAGGENQPQHF	TGTGCCAGCAGTGCCGCGGGGGGCGAGAATCAGCCCCAGCATTTT
-	-	TRBV20-1	TRBJ1-1	CSASSTDFNTEAFF	TGCAGTGCTAGTTCGACAGACTTTAACACTGAAGCTTTCTTT
TRBD2	-	TRBV7-2	TRBJ2-1	CASSQGLAVNNEQFF	TGTGCCAGCAGCCAGGGACTAGCGGTTAACAATGAGCAGTTCTTC
-	-	TRBV5-4	TRBJ1-1	CASSFSGTMAFF	TGTGCCAGCAGCTTTTCCGGGACTATGGCTTTCTTT
-	-	TRBV3-1/TRBV3-2	TRBJ2-3	CASSQGFGANTDTQYF	TGTGCCAGCAGCCAAGGATTTGGGGCAAACACAGATACGCAGTATTTT
-	-	TRBV5-1	TRBJ1-6	CASSLGQGTRNSPLHF	TGCGCCAGCAGCTTGGGGCAGGGAACGCGCAATTCACCCCTCCACTTT
-	-	TRBV4-1	TRBJ2-7	CASSHGYEQYF	TGCGCCAGCAGCCACGGTTACGAGCAGTACTTC